This entry lists 17 T cell receptor beta chains sequenced from one sample in a study of beta chain features in type 1 diabetes listed by TCRdb under 2018. Library generation was performed with the immunoSEQ multiplex PCR assay. All of the isolated RNA was reverse transcribed with the High Capacity cDNA Reverse Transcription Kit, so expressed TCRB transcripts were sequenced. TCRdb's version of the immuneACCESS table is confined to in-frame rearrangements and falls short of the full clone set. An unresolved V gene accounts for under half of the shortfall where checked; the remainder is of unknown origin. The table for this sample lists over 120,000 clones; about 10% of them were counted only once. The top ten clonotypes cover roughly 1.4% of the sample. The sequenced sample consisted of naive CD4+ T cells from blood. What this sample's cell subset or site label stands for: true naive CD4+ T cells. The source is a man aged 18 to 29 in good health.

The chain has TRBV4-1 and TRBJ2-1; D possibly corresponds to TRBD1 (6 bases). Trimming shortened V by 0 bases and J by 4 bases, and 10 bases separated the two germline ends. The CDR3 has 15 residues. CDR1 and CDR2 (germline): MGHRA, YSYEKL. Here the CDR3 reads CASSQEGDRYNEQFF. The DNA of the CDR3 is TGCGCCAGCAGCCAAGAAGGAGACAGGTACAATGAGCAGTTCTTC.

The genes are TRBV5-6 and TRBJ2-3; 8 nucleotides match TRBD1. CDR3 size: 16 residues. Germline V CDR1 and CDR2: SGHDT, YYEEEE. V shed 1 base, J shed 7 bases, and the junction held 11 bases outside the gene matches. CDR3 in DNA: TGTGCCAGCAGCTTGCGACAGGGGTCACAGGGTTATACGCAGTATTTT. Translating it yields CASSLRQGSQGYTQYF.

This clone turned up a few times. J is TRBJ2-5 and V is TRBV27; 7 bases map to TRBD2. Unmatched junction bases numbered 0, after V lost 3 bases and J lost 2 bases. Germline CDR1 and CDR2: MNHEY and SMNVEV (reference sequence). This CDR3 comprises 13 residues. The DNA for the CDR3 is TGTGCCAGCAGTTTGCGGGGGCAAGAGACCCAGTACTTC. This translates into CASSLRGQETQYF.

The rearrangement links TRBV5-1 to TRBJ1-1; TRBD1 is a possible D gene (5 bases). Between the trimmed V and J ends, which lost 2 bases and 1 base, there was a span of 9 bases. The CDR3 length is 14 residues. Germline lookup yields CDR1 SGHRS and CDR2 YFSETQ. The CDR3 loop reads CASSFVGENTEAFF. The CDR3 coding sequence is TGCGCCAGCAGCTTTGTAGGGGAGAACACTGAAGCTTTCTTT.

V is TRBV5-4 and J is TRBJ2-1; TRBD2 matches at 9 bases. J was trimmed by 6 bases and V by 3 bases; bases with no gene match: 10. CDR3 length: 16 amino acids. The germline V gene encodes CDR1 SGHNT and CDR2 YYREEE (reference sequence). This chain's CDR3 is CASSWGGGGGVNEQFF. DNA of the CDR3: TGTGCCAGCAGCTGGGGTGGGGGCGGGGGGGTCAATGAGCAGTTCTTC. The full variable domain, in which reference TRBV5-4 and TRBJ2-1 provide the parts outside the CDR3, is ETGVTQSPTHLIKTRGQQVTLRCSSQSGHNTVSWYQQALGQGPQFIFQYYREEENGRGNFPPRFSGLQFPNYSSELNVNALELDDSALYLCASSWGGGGGVNEQFFGPGTRLTVL.

This clone turned up a few times. V usage is TRBV2 and J usage is TRBJ2-3; 11 bases are shared with TRBD2. The germline V gene has CDR1 SNHLY and CDR2 FYNNEI. The CDR3 runs 15 residues. J was trimmed by 4 bases and V by 4 bases; bases with no gene match: 4. The CDR3 nucleotides are TGTGCCAGCAGTGTAGCGGGGGGGGTGGCAGATACGCAGTATTTT. Translated, it gives CASSVAGGVADTQYF. The whole variable domain, remainder taken from reference TRBV2 and TRBJ2-3, is EPEVTQTPSHQVTQMGQEVILRCVPISNHLYFYWYRQILGQKVEFLVSFYNNEISEKSEIFDDQFSVERPDGSNFTLKIRSTKLEDSAMYFCASSVAGGVADTQYFGPGTRLTVL.

CDR3 DNA: TGTGCCAGCAGAGCTACTAGCGGGGGGGCTTGGTACCAAGAGACCCAGTACTTC. Translation: CASRATSGGAWYQETQYF. This chain joins TRBV7-2 and TRBJ2-5; 13 positions agree with TRBD2. V was clipped by 6 bases and J by 0 bases; unmatched bases: 10. Germline CDR1 and CDR2: SGHTA and FQGNSA. The CDR3 runs to 18 residues.

The rearrangement joins TRBV18 to TRBJ1-3; D is unresolved. CDR3 size: 17 residues. The germline V gene encodes CDR1 KGHSH and CDR2 LQKENI. Deletions cut 3 bases from V and 0 bases from J, with 15 bases between. The CDR3 DNA is TGTGCCAGCTCACCTTTAAACACAGCCGCCTCTGGAAACACCATATATTTT. Protein sequence: CASSPLNTAASGNTIYF.

This clone was observed a few times. CDR3 nucleotide sequence: TGTGCCAGCAGCTACGCAGGGTTAGGAGGCTACACCTTC. This encodes CASSYAGLGGYTF. This sequence joins TRBV7-3 and TRBJ1-2; perhaps TRBD1 as D (5 bases). The CDR3 consists of 13 residues. V lost 4 bases and J 8 bases, leaving 14 bases between the germline ends. CDR1 and CDR2 (germline): SGHTA, FQGTGA.

This clone was detected only a few times. The V and J genes are TRBV27 and TRBJ1-4, with D perhaps TRBD1 (5 bases). CDR1 MNHEY and CDR2 SMNVEV come from the germline V gene (reference sequence). The CDR3 runs to 11 residues. The V end was cut by 7 bases, the J end by 8 bases, with 8 bases between. The CDR3 loop is CASTGREKLFF. Written as DNA, the CDR3 is TGTGCCAGCACAGGGAGGGAAAAACTGTTTTTT.

The sample holds a few counts of this clone. The rearrangement links TRBV28 to TRBJ2-5; 8 bases map to TRBD2. This CDR3 region has 15 residues. Looked up from germline, CDR1 is MDHEN and CDR2 is SYDVKM. Trimming at V came to 6 bases and at J to 9 bases, leaving 15 bases not matched to a gene. The CDR3 nucleotides are TGTGCCAGCAGCCCCCTTGCGGGGGGCCGGGAGGCCCAGTACTTC. It specifies CASSPLAGGREAQYF.

The J gene is TRBJ2-5, the V gene TRBV4-2, with D possibly being TRBD2 (5 bases). This CDR3 region has 15 residues. CDR1 is LGHNA and CDR2 is YNFKEQ in the germline V gene. Trimming stripped 0 bases from V and 0 bases from J, with 8 bases between. The CDR3 sequence: CASSQDMTNQETQYF. The DNA for the CDR3 is TGTGCCAGCAGCCAAGATATGACTAACCAAGAGACCCAGTACTTC.

The chain employs TRBV30 and TRBJ2-7; TRBD2 matches 10 bases. CDR3 length: 13 residues. With 8 bases clipped from V and 6 bases from J, the junction kept 10 bases outside the gene matches. Germline V gene sequence: CDR1 GTSNPN, CDR2 SVGIG (reference sequence). The CDR3 loop reads CAGTGTSETEQYF. The CDR3, as DNA: TGTGCCGGGACCGGGACTAGCGAAACCGAGCAGTACTTC.

J is TRBJ2-1 and V is TRBV7-2, with 10 positions matching TRBD1. This CDR3 has 16 residues. CDR1 and CDR2 (germline): SGHTA, FQGNSA. J was trimmed by 5 bases and V by 5 bases; bases with no gene match: 9. DNA for the CDR3: TGTGCCAGCAGCCTCGTGGCCGGGACAGGGGACAATGAGCAGTTCTTC. Amino acids: CASSLVAGTGDNEQFF.

The genes are TRBV4-1 and TRBJ2-2, with D possibly TRBD2 on 5 matching bases. The CDR3 is 15 residues long. Trimming pared 2 bases from V and 7 bases from J, leaving 14 bases between. From germline, CDR1 is MGHRA and CDR2 YSYEKL. The CDR3 spells CASSQPPGTVGELFF. The DNA of the CDR3 is TGCGCCAGCAGCCAACCCCCGGGAACCGTCGGGGAGCTGTTTTTT.

This clone has more than one count but fewer than ten. V gene TRBV12-5 combines with J gene TRBJ1-5; maybe TRBD1 (6 bases). CDR1 and CDR2 from the germline V gene are LGHNT and FRNRAP. The CDR3 sequence is 14 residues long. Deletions cut 8 bases from V and 2 bases from J, with 13 bases between. CDR3 bases: TGTGCTAGTTCGGGGGGCCTAGGCAATCAGCCCCAGCATTTT. It codes for CASSGGLGNQPQHF.

This clone was observed a few times. The chain carries TRBV5-4 and TRBJ1-2, with TRBD1 identical over 7 bases. The V segment lost 2 bases and the J segment 7 bases; nucleotides outside the gene matches: 8. CDR3 length equals 14 residues. The germline V gene encodes CDR1 SGHNT and CDR2 YYREEE (reference sequence). In nucleotides, the CDR3 is TGTGCCAGCAGCTTTAGGGGGCTTAGGAGTGGCTACACCTTC. Translation gives CASSFRGLRSGYTF.